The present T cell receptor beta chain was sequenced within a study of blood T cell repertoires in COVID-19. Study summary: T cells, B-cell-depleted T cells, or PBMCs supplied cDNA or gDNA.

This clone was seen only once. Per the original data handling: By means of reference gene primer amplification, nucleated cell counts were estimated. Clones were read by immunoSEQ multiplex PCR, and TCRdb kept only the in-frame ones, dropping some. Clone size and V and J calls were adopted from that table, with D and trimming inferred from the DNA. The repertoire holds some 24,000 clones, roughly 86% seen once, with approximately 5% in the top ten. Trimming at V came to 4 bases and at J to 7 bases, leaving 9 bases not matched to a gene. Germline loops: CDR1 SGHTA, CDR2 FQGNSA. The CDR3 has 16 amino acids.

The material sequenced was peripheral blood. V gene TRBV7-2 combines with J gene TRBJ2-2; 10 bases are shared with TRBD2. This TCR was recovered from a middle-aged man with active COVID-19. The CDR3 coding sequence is TGTGCCAGCAGCTCCCCAACCACTAGCGGGATCGGGGAGCTGTTTTTT. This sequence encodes CASSSPTTSGIGELFF.